The source of this TCR beta chain is a study of T cell responses to AZD1222 COVID-19 vaccine. Findings of the study overall: The donor cohort was predominantly white British with a female majority, and clonal diversity may have been underestimated.

Analysis merged second doses at about 4 or about 12 weeks. The CDR3 sequence is 15 residues long. J was trimmed by 6 bases and V by 1 base; bases with no gene match: 4. Germline loops: CDR1 MNHNS, CDR2 SASEGT. As regards this clone: Its antigen is still unknown.

Clones were read by immunoSEQ multiplex PCR, and TCRdb kept only the in-frame ones, dropping some. The sample has 130,000 to 150,000 clones, roughly 86% seen once. The chain joins TRBV6-1 to TRBJ2-7; 12 bases agree with TRBD1. The sequencing here drew on peripheral blood, taken 28 days after the second AZD1222 dose. The TCR comes from an adult who received the AZD1222 COVID-19 vaccine. The DNA for the CDR3 is TGTGCCAGCAGTGAAGAGAGGGACAGGGGGCTCGAGCAGTACTTC. Protein sequence: CASSEERDRGLEQYF.